These 25 T cell receptor beta chains were all obtained from the same sample, sequenced in a study of cytomegalovirus exposure and HLA in healthy donors. Repertoires were generated with immunoSEQ multiplex PCR, while TCRdb's copy carries only in-frame clones and drops some. The table has about 240,000 clones, more than 75% seen once. Sequencing input: PBMCs. All receptors come from a man younger than 35 in good health and CMV-seronegative.

The J gene is TRBJ2-7, the V gene TRBV6-6; D gene uncertain. Germline CDR1 and CDR2: MNHNY and SVGAGI (reference sequence). Trimming took off 0 bases at V and 7 bases at J, with 4 bases between the two ends. This CDR3 has 11 residues. CDR3 sequence: CASSYSREQYF. CDR3 coding DNA: TGTGCCAGCAGTTACTCCAGGGAGCAGTACTTC.

The rearrangement uses TRBV5-1 and TRBJ2-3, with D unclear. The germline V and J ends were trimmed by 3 bases and 1 base, with 9 bases remaining between them. This CDR3 has 14 residues. CDR1 is SGHRS, CDR2 YFSETQ, per germline. CDR3 sequence: CASSWSEGTDTQYF. The CDR3 coding sequence is TGCGCCAGCAGCTGGTCCGAGGGCACAGATACGCAGTATTTT.

This chain links TRBV11-2 with TRBJ2-1; the D is unclear. Per the germline V gene, CDR1 is SGHAT and CDR2 is FQNNGV. Between the trimmed V and J ends, which lost 5 bases and 0 bases, there was a span of 11 bases. This CDR3 is 15 amino acids long. The CDR3 here is CASSPTGNSYNEQFF. The CDR3 DNA reads as TGTGCCAGCAGCCCGACGGGTAACTCCTACAATGAGCAGTTCTTC.

The chain links TRBV4-3 to TRBJ1-4; unclear D gene. The V and J ends lost 0 bases and 5 bases respectively, with 13 bases between them. The germline V gene has CDR1 LGHNA and CDR2 YSLEER. This CDR3 is built from 16 residues. The DNA for the CDR3 is TGCGCCAGCAGCCAAGATGGGGAGATTGGGAATGAAAAACTGTTTTTT. This gives the protein CASSQDGEIGNEKLFF.

About this clone itself: A junction boundary mismatches the germline segment, possibly from a read error. V usage is TRBV7-7 and J usage is TRBJ1-3; D remains ambiguous. Germline-derived CDR1 and CDR2 are SSHAT and FNYEAQ (reference sequence). This CDR3 contains 12 residues. This chain's CDR3 is CASTPGINTIYF. CDR3 coding DNA: TGTGCTAGCACTCCGGGGATAAACACCATATATTTT.

The V call is TRBV15, the J call TRBJ2-7; the D is unclear. V was trimmed by 0 bases and J by 5 bases, leaving 11 bases between them. The CDR3 consists of 14 residues. Germline V CDR1 and CDR2: LNHNV, YYDKDF (reference sequence). CDR3 region: CATSRDSWSDEQYF. The CDR3 region has the DNA TGTGCCACCAGCAGAGATTCGTGGAGCGACGAGCAGTACTTC.

The V and J genes are TRBV12-5 and TRBJ2-7; D is undetermined. CDR3 length: 12 residues. Germline V lookup: CDR1 LGHNT, CDR2 FRNRAP. Trimming left V 6 bases short and J 3 bases short, with 9 bases between. The CDR3 DNA sequence: TGTGCTAGTGGCTACGAAGACTACGAGCAGTACTTC. This translates into CASGYEDYEQYF.

The chain links TRBV6-1 to TRBJ1-2; a weak D match, TRBD1 (6 bases). With 7 bases removed from V and 3 bases from J, the gap between germline ends came to 9 bases. Germline CDR1 MNHNS, CDR2 SASEGT. The CDR3 is 12 residues long. CDR3 residues: CASTGQDYGYTF. The DNA for the CDR3 is TGTGCCAGCACGGGACAAGACTATGGCTACACCTTC.

The chain has TRBV27 and TRBJ1-4, with D possibly TRBD1 on 6 matching bases. Trimming removed 5 bases at V and 8 bases at J, with 9 bases between. The CDR3 runs 12 residues. Germline V lookup: CDR1 MNHEY, CDR2 SMNVEV (reference sequence). CDR3 bases: TGTGCCAGCAGTCATGGACAGGAAAAACTGTTTTTT. Its translation is CASSHGQEKLFF.

The chain uses TRBV28 and TRBJ1-5, with D unresolved. V was cut by 3 bases and J by 5 bases, with 14 bases left in between. Germline values: CDR1 MDHEN, CDR2 SYDVKM. The CDR3 is 15 residues long. CDR3 in amino acids: CASSFLTFPYQPQHF. For the CDR3, the DNA is TGTGCCAGCAGTTTCCTTACATTCCCCTATCAGCCCCAGCATTTT. Variable domain in full (rest from reference TRBV28 and TRBJ1-5): DVKVTQSSRYLVKRTGEKVFLECVQDMDHENMFWYRQDPGLGLRLIYFSYDVKMKEKGDIPEGYSVSREKKERFSLILESASTNQTSMYLCASSFLTFPYQPQHFGDGTRLSIL.

A few counts support this clone. The rearrangement joins TRBV2 to TRBJ1-6; TRBD1 aligns across 7 bases. In germline, CDR1 is SNHLY, CDR2 FYNNEI. The CDR3 runs 15 residues. V gave up 5 bases and J gave up 7 bases; unmatched junction bases: 8. CDR3 nucleotide sequence: TGTGCCAGCAGTTCTACCGACAGGGAGAATTCACCCCTCCACTTT. It codes for CASSSTDRENSPLHF.

This chain uses TRBV7-9 with TRBJ2-5; 9 bases are shared with TRBD2. The CDR3 covers 18 residues. V lost 3 bases to trimming and J lost 1 base; unmatched junction nucleotides: 12. Germline values: CDR1 SEHNR, CDR2 FQNEAQ (reference sequence). As DNA, the CDR3 is TGTGCCAGCAGCTTTTCGGGCTCCAGCGGGGGGACCCAAGAGACCCAGTACTTC. It codes for CASSFSGSSGGTQETQYF.

The chain uses TRBV5-1 and TRBJ2-5, with 9 bases matching TRBD1. After removal of 4 bases from V and 5 bases from J, the junction contained 9 bases not matched to a gene. The CDR3 is 15 residues long. Germline V gives CDR1 SGHRS, CDR2 YFSETQ. The CDR3 region has the DNA TGCGCCAGCAGCCGTTCAGGGACAGGGTATGAGACCCAGTACTTC. Protein: CASSRSGTGYETQYF.

The CDR3 region is CASNGASGYQETQYF. CDR3 nucleotide sequence: TGTGCCAGTAATGGGGCTAGCGGCTACCAAGAGACCCAGTACTTC. The rearrangement links TRBV2 to TRBJ2-5, with 7 bases that match TRBD2. With V trimmed by 9 bases and J by 0 bases, 10 bases remained unmatched. The V gene's germline CDR1 is SNHLY and CDR2 FYNNEI. The CDR3 runs to 15 residues.

The chain joins TRBV27 to TRBJ2-7, with TRBD1 identical over 7 bases. The CDR3 runs to 16 residues. Germline CDR1 is MNHEY and CDR2 is SMNVEV (reference sequence). V lost 4 bases and J lost 2; bases outside the gene matches: 11. The CDR3 region has the DNA TGTGCCAGCAGTTCCAGCTCCGGGACAGTCCCCTACGAGCAGTACTTC. It yields the protein CASSSSSGTVPYEQYF.

The chain is built from TRBV18 and TRBJ1-2; 8 nucleotides match TRBD1. Germline trimming cut 3 bases from V and 8 bases from J; bases unmatched to any gene: 2. Germline CDR1 reads KGHSH; CDR2 reads LQKENI. CDR3 length: 12 residues. CDR3 coding DNA: TGTGCCAGCTCACCGACAGGGGAAGGCTACACCTTC. As protein: CASSPTGEGYTF.

The chain uses TRBV11-2 and TRBJ1-1; 7 bases map to TRBD1. The length of the CDR3 is 16 residues. J gave up 1 base and V 3 bases, and 8 bases lay outside the gene matches. Looked up from germline, CDR1 is SGHAT and CDR2 is FQNNGV. As DNA, the CDR3 is TGTGCCAGCAGCTTTCTGAGGCGACAGGGGAACACTGAAGCTTTCTTT. This translates into CASSFLRRQGNTEAFF.

The chain combines TRBV7-9 with TRBJ2-5; 8 bases are shared with TRBD1. Germline V gene sequence: CDR1 SEHNR, CDR2 FQNEAQ (reference sequence). There are 14 residues in the CDR3. V lost 4 bases and J lost 3; bases outside the gene matches: 4. CDR3 protein: CASSWGTGKETQYF. Here the CDR3 DNA reads TGTGCCAGCAGCTGGGGGACAGGTAAAGAGACCCAGTACTTC.

The gene calls are TRBV2 and TRBJ2-1, with 14 positions matching TRBD2. V trimming: 2 bases; J trimming: 4 bases; junction bases outside the gene matches: 10. Per germline, CDR1 SNHLY and CDR2 FYNNEI. The CDR3 spans 19 residues. The CDR3 DNA reads TGTGCCAGCAGTGAAAGGGGACTAGCGGGAGACTCCGCGTACAATGAGCAGTTCTTC. Translating gives CASSERGLAGDSAYNEQFF.

The chain employs TRBV5-1 and TRBJ2-5; a weak D match, TRBD2 (5 bases). The CDR3 has 15 residues. Germline CDR1 reads SGHRS; CDR2 reads YFSETQ. V lost 0 bases, J lost 2 bases, and 11 bases lay in between. The CDR3 DNA sequence: TGCGCCAGCAGCTTGGATCCGGGATCGCAAGAGACCCAGTACTTC. Its translation is CASSLDPGSQETQYF.

The chain uses TRBV5-1 and TRBJ2-7; 12 bases map to TRBD1. Germline CDR1 and CDR2: SGHRS and YFSETQ. The length of the CDR3 is 17 residues. Trimming at V came to 1 base and at J to 5 bases, leaving 10 bases not matched to a gene. CDR3 in amino acids: CASSLLSGDRGQNEQYF. The CDR3 bases are TGCGCCAGCAGCTTGTTATCTGGGGACAGGGGGCAGAACGAGCAGTACTTC. Full variable domain (rest looked up from reference TRBV5-1 and TRBJ2-7): KAGVTQTPRYLIKTRGQQVTLSCSPISGHRSVSWYQQTPGQGLQFLFEYFSETQRNKGNFPGRFSGRQFSNSRSEMNVSTLELGDSALYLCASSLLSGDRGQNEQYFGPGTRLTVT.

V and J are TRBV27 and TRBJ2-3; the match to TRBD2 covers 10 bases. CDR1 is MNHEY and CDR2 is SMNVEV in the germline V gene (reference sequence). CDR3 length: 13 amino acids. V was pared by 6 bases and J by 10 bases, with 7 bases of the junction left unmatched. DNA of the CDR3: TGTGCCAGCAGACCACCTAGCGGGAGTGCGCAGTATTTT. Amino acid sequence: CASRPPSGSAQYF.

J is TRBJ1-6 and V is TRBV6-6, with D possibly TRBD1 on 6 matching bases. With 5 bases removed from V and 7 bases from J, the gap between germline ends came to 15 bases. Germline V gene lookup returns CDR1 MNHNY and CDR2 SVGAGI (reference sequence). CDR3 length: 15 amino acids. The CDR3 spells CASSVMRGGNSPLHF. The CDR3 nucleotides are TGTGCCAGCAGTGTCATGAGGGGGGGCAATTCACCCCTCCACTTT.

This clone was detected only a few times. J is TRBJ1-1 and V is TRBV7-9; 9 bases are shared with TRBD1. The CDR3 sequence is 15 residues long. The V gene's germline CDR1 is SEHNR and CDR2 FQNEAQ (reference sequence). Trimming removed 3 bases from V and 1 base from J; junction bases left unmatched: 3. The CDR3 nucleotides are TGTGCCAGCAGCTTCCTGACAGGGGGGAACACTGAAGCTTTCTTT. The encoded protein is CASSFLTGGNTEAFF.

V usage is TRBV4-3 and J usage is TRBJ2-5; TRBD1 matches at 7 bases. Trimming removed 1 base from V and 5 bases from J; junction bases left unmatched: 10. The CDR3 covers 16 residues. Germline CDR1 is LGHNA and CDR2 is YSLEER. CDR3 region: CASSQGTDRVRETQYF. DNA for the CDR3: TGCGCCAGCAGCCAAGGAACAGACAGGGTCCGCGAGACCCAGTACTTC.